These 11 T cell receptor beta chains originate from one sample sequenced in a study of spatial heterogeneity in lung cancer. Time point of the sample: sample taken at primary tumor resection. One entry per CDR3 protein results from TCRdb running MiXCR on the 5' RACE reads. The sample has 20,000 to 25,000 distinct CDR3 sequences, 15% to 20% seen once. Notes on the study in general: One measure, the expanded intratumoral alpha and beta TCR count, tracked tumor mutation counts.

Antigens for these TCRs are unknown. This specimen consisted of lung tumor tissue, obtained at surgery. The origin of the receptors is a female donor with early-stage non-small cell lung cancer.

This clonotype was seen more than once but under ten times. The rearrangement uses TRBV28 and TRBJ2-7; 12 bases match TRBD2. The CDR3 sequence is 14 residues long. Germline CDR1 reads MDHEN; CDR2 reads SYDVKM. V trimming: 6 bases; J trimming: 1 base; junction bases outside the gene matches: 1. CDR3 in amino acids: CASRGLAGSYEQYF. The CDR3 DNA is TGTGCCAGCAGGGGACTAGCGGGTTCCTACGAGCAGTACTTC.

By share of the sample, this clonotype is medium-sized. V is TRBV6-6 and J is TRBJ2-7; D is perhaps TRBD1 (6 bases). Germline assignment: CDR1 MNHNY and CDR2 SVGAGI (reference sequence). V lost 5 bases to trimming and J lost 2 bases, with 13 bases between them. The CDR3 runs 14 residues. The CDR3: CASSTMTGTYEQYF. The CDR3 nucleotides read TGTGCCAGCAGTACCATGACAGGTACCTACGAGCAGTACTTC.

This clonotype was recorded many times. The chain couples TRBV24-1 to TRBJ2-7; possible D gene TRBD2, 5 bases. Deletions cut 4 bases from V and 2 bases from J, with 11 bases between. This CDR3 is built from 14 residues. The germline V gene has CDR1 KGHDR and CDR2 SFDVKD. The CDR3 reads CATSDRTVTYEQYF. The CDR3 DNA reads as TGTGCCACCAGTGACCGGACTGTAACCTACGAGCAGTACTTC.

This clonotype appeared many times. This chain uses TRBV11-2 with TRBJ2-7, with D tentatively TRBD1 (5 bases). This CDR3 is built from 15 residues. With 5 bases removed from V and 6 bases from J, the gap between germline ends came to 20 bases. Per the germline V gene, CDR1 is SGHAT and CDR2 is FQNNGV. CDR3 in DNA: TGTGCCAGCAGCCCTATTTGGGGCCAGGGTGGCGAGCAGTACTTC. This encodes CASSPIWGQGGEQYF.

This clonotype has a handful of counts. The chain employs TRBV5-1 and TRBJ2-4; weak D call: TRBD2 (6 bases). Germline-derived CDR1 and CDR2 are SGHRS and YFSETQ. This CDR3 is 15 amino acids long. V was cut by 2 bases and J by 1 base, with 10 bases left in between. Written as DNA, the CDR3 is TGCGCCAGCAGCTTAGATGGGGGGGCCAAAAACATTCAGTACTTC. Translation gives CASSLDGGAKNIQYF. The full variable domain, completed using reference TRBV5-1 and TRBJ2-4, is KAGVTQTPRYLIKTRGQQVTLSCSPISGHRSVSWYQQTPGQGLQFLFEYFSETQRNKGNFPGRFSGRQFSNSRSEMNVSTLELGDSALYLCASSLDGGAKNIQYFGAGTRLSVL.

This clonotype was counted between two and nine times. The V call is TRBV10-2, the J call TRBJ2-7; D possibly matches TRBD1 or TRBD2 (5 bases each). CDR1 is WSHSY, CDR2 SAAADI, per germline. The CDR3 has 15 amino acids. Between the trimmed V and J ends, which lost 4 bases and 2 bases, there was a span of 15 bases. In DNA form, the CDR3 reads TGCGCCAGCAGTGTTGACCCCCAGGGACCCTACGAGCAGTACTTC. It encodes CASSVDPQGPYEQYF.

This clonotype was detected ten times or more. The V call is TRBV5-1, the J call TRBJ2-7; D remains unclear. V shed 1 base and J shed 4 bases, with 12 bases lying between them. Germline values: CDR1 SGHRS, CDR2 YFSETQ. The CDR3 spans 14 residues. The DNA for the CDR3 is TGCGCCAGCAGCTTGACAGTTCCCACTTACGAGCAGTACTTC. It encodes CASSLTVPTYEQYF.

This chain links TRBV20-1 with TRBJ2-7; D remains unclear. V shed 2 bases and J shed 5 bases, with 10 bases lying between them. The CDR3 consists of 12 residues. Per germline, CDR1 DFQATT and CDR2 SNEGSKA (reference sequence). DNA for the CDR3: TGCAGTGCTAGATATAGCAGCCACGAGCAGTACTTC. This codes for CSARYSSHEQYF.

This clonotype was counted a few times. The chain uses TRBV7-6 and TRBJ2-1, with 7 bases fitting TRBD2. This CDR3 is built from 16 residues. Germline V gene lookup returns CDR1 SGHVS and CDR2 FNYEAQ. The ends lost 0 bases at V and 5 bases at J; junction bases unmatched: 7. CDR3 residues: CASSLAGTKVDNEQFF. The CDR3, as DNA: TGTGCCAGCAGCTTAGCTGGGACTAAGGTAGACAATGAGCAGTTCTTC.

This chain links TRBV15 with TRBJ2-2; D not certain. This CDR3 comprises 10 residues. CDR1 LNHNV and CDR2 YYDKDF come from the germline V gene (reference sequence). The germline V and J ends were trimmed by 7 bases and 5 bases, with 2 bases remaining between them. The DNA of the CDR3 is TGTGCCACCAAAACCGGGGAGCTGTTTTTT. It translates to CATKTGELFF.

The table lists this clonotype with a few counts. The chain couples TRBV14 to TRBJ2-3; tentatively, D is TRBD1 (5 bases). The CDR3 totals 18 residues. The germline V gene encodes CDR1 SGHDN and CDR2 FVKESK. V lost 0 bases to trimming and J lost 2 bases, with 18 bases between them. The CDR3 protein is CASSQDTVLQVLTDTQYF. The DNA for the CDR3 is TGTGCCAGCAGCCAAGATACGGTTTTACAGGTACTCACAGATACGCAGTATTTT.